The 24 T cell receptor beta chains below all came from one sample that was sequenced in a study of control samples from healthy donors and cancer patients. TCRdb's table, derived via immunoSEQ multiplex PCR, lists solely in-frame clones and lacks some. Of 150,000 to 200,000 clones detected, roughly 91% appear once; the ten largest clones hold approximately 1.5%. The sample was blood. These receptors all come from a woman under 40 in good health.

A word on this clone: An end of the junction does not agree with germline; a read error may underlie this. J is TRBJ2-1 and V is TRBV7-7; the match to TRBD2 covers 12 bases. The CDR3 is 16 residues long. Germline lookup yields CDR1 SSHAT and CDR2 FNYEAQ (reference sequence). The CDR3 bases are TGTGCTAGCAGCTGCGGGACTAGCGGGTCCTACAATGAGCAGTTCTTC. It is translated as CASSCGTSGSYNEQFF. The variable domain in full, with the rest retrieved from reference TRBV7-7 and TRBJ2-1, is GAGVSQSPRYKVTKRGQDVTLRCDPISSHATLYWYQQALGQGPEFLTYFNYEAQPDKSGLPSDRFSAERPEGSISTLTIQRTEQRDSAMYRCASSCGTSGSYNEQFFGPGTRLTVL.

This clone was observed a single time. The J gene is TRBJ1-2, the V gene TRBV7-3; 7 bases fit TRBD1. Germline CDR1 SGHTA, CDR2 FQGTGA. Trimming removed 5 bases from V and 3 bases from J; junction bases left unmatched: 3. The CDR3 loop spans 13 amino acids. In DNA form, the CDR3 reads TGTGCCAGCAGCCAAGGGACAGACTATGGCTACACCTTC. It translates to CASSQGTDYGYTF.

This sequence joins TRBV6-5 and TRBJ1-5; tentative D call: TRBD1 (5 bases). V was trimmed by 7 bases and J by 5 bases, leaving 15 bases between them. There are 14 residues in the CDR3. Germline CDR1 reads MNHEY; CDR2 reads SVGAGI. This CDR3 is CASTRGETYQPQHF. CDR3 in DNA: TGTGCCAGCACCCGGGGGGAGACCTATCAGCCCCAGCATTTT.

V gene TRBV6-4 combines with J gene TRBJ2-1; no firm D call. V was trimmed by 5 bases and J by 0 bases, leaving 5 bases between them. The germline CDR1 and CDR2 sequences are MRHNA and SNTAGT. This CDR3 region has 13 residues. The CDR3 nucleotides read TGTGCCAGCAGTAGTAGCTCCTACAATGAGCAGTTCTTC. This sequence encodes CASSSSSYNEQFF.

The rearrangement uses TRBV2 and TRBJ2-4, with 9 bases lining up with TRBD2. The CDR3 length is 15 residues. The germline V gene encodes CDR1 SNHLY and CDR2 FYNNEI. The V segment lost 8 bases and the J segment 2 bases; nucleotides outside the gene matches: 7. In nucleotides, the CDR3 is TGTGCCAGCTCCCGGCGGGAGGGAACCAAAAACATTCAGTACTTC. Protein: CASSRREGTKNIQYF.

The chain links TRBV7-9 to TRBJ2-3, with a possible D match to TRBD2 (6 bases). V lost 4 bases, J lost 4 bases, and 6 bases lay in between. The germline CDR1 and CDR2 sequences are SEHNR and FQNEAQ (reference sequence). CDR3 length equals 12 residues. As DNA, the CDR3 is TGTGCCAGCAGCTGGGGGGCAGATACGCAGTATTTT. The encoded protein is CASSWGADTQYF.

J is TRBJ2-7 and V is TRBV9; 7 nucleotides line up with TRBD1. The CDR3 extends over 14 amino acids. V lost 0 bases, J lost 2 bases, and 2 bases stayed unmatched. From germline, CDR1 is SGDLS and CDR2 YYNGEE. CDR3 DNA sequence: TGTGCCAGCAGCGTAGCTACAGGGGCCTACGAGCAGTACTTC. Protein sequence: CASSVATGAYEQYF.

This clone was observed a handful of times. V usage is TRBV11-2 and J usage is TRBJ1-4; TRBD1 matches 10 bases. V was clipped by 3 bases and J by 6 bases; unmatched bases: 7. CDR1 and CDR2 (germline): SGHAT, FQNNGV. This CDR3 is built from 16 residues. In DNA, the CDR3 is TGTGCCAGCAGCTTGGGGCCGGGACAGGGGTATGAAAAACTGTTTTTT. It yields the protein CASSLGPGQGYEKLFF.

The CDR3 is CASSYRGGLDYGYTF. DNA of the CDR3: TGTGCCAGCAGTTACCGGGGAGGGCTCGACTATGGCTACACCTTC. This sequence joins TRBV6-6 and TRBJ1-2, with D uncertain. This CDR3 comprises 15 residues. V lost 2 bases and J lost 3, with 13 bases in between. Germline values: CDR1 MNHNY, CDR2 SVGAGI (reference sequence).

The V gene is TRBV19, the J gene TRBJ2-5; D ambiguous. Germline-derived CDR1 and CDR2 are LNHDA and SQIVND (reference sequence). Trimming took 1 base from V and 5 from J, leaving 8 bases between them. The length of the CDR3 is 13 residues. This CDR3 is CASSIGSFETQYF. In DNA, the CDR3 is TGTGCCAGTAGTATAGGGAGTTTTGAGACCCAGTACTTC.

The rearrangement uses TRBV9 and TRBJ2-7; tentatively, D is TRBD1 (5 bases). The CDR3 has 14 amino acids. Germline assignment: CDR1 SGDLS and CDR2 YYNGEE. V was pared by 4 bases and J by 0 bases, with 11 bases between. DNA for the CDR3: TGTGCCAGCAGCTGGACACCCCACTCCTACGAGCAGTACTTC. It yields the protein CASSWTPHSYEQYF.

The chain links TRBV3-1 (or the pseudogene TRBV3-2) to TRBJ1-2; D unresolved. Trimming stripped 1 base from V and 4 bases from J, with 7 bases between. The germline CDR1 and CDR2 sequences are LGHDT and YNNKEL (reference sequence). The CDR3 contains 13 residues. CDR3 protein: CASSQAGLYGYTF. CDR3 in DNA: TGTGCCAGCAGCCAAGCAGGCCTCTATGGCTACACCTTC.

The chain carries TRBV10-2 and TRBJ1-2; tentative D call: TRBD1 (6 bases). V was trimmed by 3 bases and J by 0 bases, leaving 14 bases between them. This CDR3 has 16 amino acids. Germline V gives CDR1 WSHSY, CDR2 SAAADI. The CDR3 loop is CASSDPTGTANYGYTF. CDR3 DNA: TGCGCCAGCAGTGATCCCACAGGGACCGCTAACTATGGCTACACCTTC.

Written as DNA, the CDR3 is TGTGCCAGCAGCGTAGTGGGGGATATGGCATACACCTTC. It is translated as CASSVVGDMAYTF. The chain joins TRBV7-2 to TRBJ1-2; possible D gene TRBD1, 5 bases. CDR1 is SGHTA, CDR2 FQGNSA, per germline. V was cut by 5 bases and J by 11 bases, with 18 bases left in between. This CDR3 is 13 amino acids long.

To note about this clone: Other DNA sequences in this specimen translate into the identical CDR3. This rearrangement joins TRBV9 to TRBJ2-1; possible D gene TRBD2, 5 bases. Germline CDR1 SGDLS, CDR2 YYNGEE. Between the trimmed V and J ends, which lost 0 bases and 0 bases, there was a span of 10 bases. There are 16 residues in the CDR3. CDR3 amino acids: CASSVGLGSSYNEQFF. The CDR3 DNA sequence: TGTGCCAGCAGCGTAGGCCTGGGGAGCTCCTACAATGAGCAGTTCTTC. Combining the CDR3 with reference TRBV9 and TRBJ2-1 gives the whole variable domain DSGVTQTPKHLITATGQRVTLRCSPRSGDLSVYWYQQSLDQGLQFLIQYYNGEERAKGNILERFSAQQFPDLHSELNLSSLELGDSALYFCASSVGLGSSYNEQFFGPGTRLTVL.

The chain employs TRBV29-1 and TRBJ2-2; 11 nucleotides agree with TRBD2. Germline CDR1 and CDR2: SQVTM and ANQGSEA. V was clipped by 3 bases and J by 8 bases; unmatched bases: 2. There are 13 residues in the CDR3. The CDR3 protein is CSVDTSGSGELFF. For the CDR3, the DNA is TGCAGCGTTGACACTAGCGGGAGTGGGGAGCTGTTTTTT.

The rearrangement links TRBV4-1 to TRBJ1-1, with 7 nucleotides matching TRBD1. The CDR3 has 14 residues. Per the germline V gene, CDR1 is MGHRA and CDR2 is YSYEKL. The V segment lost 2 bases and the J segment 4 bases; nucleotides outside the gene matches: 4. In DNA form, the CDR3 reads TGCGCCAGCAGCCAAAGACAGGGTTTCACTGAAGCTTTCTTT. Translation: CASSQRQGFTEAFF.

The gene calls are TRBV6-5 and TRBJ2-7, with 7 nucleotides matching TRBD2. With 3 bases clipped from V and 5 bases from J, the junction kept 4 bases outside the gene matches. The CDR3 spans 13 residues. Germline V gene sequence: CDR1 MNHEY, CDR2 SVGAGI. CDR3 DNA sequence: TGTGCCAGCAGTTATGGGAGGGACCACGAGCAGTACTTC. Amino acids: CASSYGRDHEQYF.

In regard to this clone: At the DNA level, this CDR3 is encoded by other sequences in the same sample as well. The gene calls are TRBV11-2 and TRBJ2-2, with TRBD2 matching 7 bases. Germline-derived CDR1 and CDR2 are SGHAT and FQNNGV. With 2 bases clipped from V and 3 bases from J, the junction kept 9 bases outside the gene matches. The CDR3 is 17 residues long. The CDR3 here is CASSLWGGAGDTGELFF. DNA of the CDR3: TGTGCCAGCAGCTTATGGGGCGGGGCGGGGGACACCGGGGAGCTGTTTTTT.

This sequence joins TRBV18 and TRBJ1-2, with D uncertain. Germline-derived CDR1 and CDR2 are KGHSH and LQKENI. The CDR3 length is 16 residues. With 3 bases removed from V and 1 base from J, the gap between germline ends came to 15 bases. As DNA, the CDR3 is TGTGCCAGCTCACCGGATCTGGCCAGGAGTAACTATGGCTACACCTTC. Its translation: CASSPDLARSNYGYTF.

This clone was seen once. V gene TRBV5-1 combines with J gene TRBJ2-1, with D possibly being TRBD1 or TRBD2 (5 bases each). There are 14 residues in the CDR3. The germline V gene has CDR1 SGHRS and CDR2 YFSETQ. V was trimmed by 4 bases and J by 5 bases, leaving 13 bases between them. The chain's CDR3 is CASSDGTPNNEQFF. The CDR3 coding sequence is TGCGCCAGCAGCGACGGGACCCCCAACAATGAGCAGTTCTTC.

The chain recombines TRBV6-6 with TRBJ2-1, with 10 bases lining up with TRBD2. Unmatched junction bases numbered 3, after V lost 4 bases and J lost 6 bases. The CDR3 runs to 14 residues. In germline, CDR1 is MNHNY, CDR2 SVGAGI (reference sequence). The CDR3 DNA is TGTGCCAGCAGTTCAAGACTAGCGGGCAATGAGCAGTTCTTC. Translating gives CASSSRLAGNEQFF.

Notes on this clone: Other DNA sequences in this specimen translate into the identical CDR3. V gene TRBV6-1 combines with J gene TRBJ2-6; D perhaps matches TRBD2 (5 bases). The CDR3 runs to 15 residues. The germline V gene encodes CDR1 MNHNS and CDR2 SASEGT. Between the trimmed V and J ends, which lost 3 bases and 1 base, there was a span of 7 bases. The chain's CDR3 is CASSDRGSGANVLTF. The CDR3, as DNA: TGTGCCAGCAGTGATCGGGGATCTGGGGCCAACGTCCTGACTTTC.

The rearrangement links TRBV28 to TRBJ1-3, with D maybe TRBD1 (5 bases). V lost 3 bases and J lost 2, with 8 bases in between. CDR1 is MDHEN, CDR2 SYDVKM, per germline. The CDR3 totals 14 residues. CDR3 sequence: CASSFTGAGNTIYF. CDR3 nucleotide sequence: TGTGCCAGCAGTTTTACGGGGGCTGGAAACACCATATATTTT.